These T cell receptor beta chains were read from a single sample in a study of identifying expanded T cells in peripheral blood. TCRdb's copy holds only in-frame clones and misses some; the assay was immunoSEQ multiplex PCR. Found here are approximately 97,000 clones, 88% of them singletons; the top ten hold approximately 14%. Sequencing used blood. The receptors stem from a person aged 18 to 75 in good health. The CDR3 runs from the conserved cysteine through the conserved F or W. D genes are given only for firm matches. Size is omitted from some rows. Given values are once, few, many or a class for expanded clones.

V gene: TRBV20-1; D gene: -; clone size: -; J gene: TRBJ2-3; CDR3 DNA: TGCAGTGGTCGGGATAATACGCAGTATTTT; CDR3 protein: CSGRDNTQYF
V gene: TRBV6-6; D gene: TRBD2; clone size: -; J gene: TRBJ2-1; CDR3 DNA: TGTGCCAGCAGTTACCGAGCGGGAACCTACAATGAGCAGTTCTTC; CDR3 protein: CASSYRAGTYNEQFF
V gene: TRBV4-3; D gene: -; clone size: -; J gene: TRBJ2-7; CDR3 DNA: TGCGCCAGCAGCCAAGGTCTACTCGAAGAAACCTACGAGCAGTACTTC; CDR3 protein: CASSQGLLEETYEQYF
V gene: TRBV11-1; D gene: -; clone size: -; J gene: TRBJ1-1; CDR3 DNA: TGTGCCAGCAGCGCGGGTGTGAACACTGAAGCTTTCTTT; CDR3 protein: CASSAGVNTEAFF
V gene: TRBV28; D gene: -; clone size: once; J gene: TRBJ1-3; CDR3 DNA: TGTGCCAGCAGTTTACTACATGGTGGAAACACCATATATTTT; CDR3 protein: CASSLLHGGNTIYF
V gene: TRBV5-1; D gene: TRBD1; clone size: -; J gene: TRBJ2-2; CDR3 DNA: TGCGCCAGCAGCCACGACAGGGGTGACACCGGGGAGCTGTTTTTT; CDR3 protein: CASSHDRGDTGELFF
V gene: TRBV5-1; D gene: TRBD1; clone size: -; J gene: TRBJ2-7; CDR3 DNA: TGCGCCAGCAGCTTTAGTACAGGGGGGAGTGAGCAGTACTTC; CDR3 protein: CASSFSTGGSEQYF
V gene: TRBV28; D gene: TRBD2; clone size: -; J gene: TRBJ2-5; CDR3 DNA: TGTGCCAGCCGACGACTAGCGGGAGGCCAAGAGACCCAGTACTTC; CDR3 protein: CASRRLAGGQETQYF
V gene: TRBV18; D gene: -; clone size: -; J gene: TRBJ1-2; CDR3 DNA: TGTGCCAGCTCACCCGAGGTCAGATATGGCTACACCTTC; CDR3 protein: CASSPEVRYGYTF
V gene: TRBV28; D gene: -; clone size: -; J gene: TRBJ2-3; CDR3 DNA: TGTGCCAGCAGTTCCCGTGGTGAGAGAGATACGCAGTATTTT; CDR3 protein: CASSSRGERDTQYF
V gene: TRBV6-5; D gene: -; clone size: few; J gene: TRBJ1-3; CDR3 DNA: TGTGCCAGCAGGGATCGCTCTGGAAACACCATATATTTT; CDR3 protein: CASRDRSGNTIYF
V gene: TRBV5-1; D gene: TRBD1; clone size: -; J gene: TRBJ2-7; CDR3 DNA: TGCGCCAGCGGAGAGGACAGGATATCCTACGAGCAGTACTTC; CDR3 protein: CASGEDRISYEQYF
V gene: TRBV7-2; D gene: TRBD1; clone size: -; J gene: TRBJ1-2; CDR3 DNA: TGTGCCAGCAGCTCTCACAGGGGCGATGACTATGGCTACACCTTC; CDR3 protein: CASSSHRGDDYGYTF
V gene: TRBV6-4; D gene: -; clone size: few; J gene: TRBJ2-3; CDR3 DNA: TGTGCCAGCAGTGATACGCTTGGGGCGGATACGCAGTATTTT; CDR3 protein: CASSDTLGADTQYF
V gene: TRBV7-9; D gene: -; clone size: -; J gene: TRBJ2-3; CDR3 DNA: TGTGCCAGCAGCTTACTGGGTCTGGGCACAGATACGCAGTATTTT; CDR3 protein: CASSLLGLGTDTQYF
V gene: TRBV10-3; D gene: TRBD1; clone size: -; J gene: TRBJ1-1; CDR3 DNA: TGTGCCATCAGACGACAGGGGGCGTATACTGAAGCTTTCTTT; CDR3 protein: CAIRRQGAYTEAFF
V gene: TRBV7-9; D gene: -; clone size: few; J gene: TRBJ1-1; CDR3 DNA: TGTGCCAGCAGCTTAGGGGGAACGGCTGAAGCTTTCTTT; CDR3 protein: CASSLGGTAEAFF
V gene: TRBV7-3; D gene: TRBD2; clone size: -; J gene: TRBJ2-3; CDR3 DNA: TGTGCCAGCAGCTTGGGACTAGCGAGAGATACGCAGTATTTT; CDR3 protein: CASSLGLARDTQYF
V gene: TRBV5-1; D gene: -; clone size: -; J gene: TRBJ2-1; CDR3 DNA: TGCGCCAGCAGCTTAACTACTGACTACAATGAGCAGTTCTTC; CDR3 protein: CASSLTTDYNEQFF
V gene: TRBV28; D gene: TRBD2; clone size: -; J gene: TRBJ2-1; CDR3 DNA: TGTGCCAGCAGTTTGGCGGTAGCGGGAGGTCTCAATGAGCAGTTCTTC; CDR3 protein: CASSLAVAGGLNEQFF
V gene: TRBV11-2; D gene: TRBD1; clone size: once; J gene: TRBJ1-2; CDR3 DNA: TGTGCCAGCAGTCGAACACTGACAGGGGGATACGGCTACACCTTC; CDR3 protein: CASSRTLTGGYGYTF
V gene: TRBV19; D gene: TRBD1; clone size: -; J gene: TRBJ1-5; CDR3 DNA: TGTGCCAGTAGTATGGGGGGGGACAGAAATCAGCCCCAGCATTTT; CDR3 protein: CASSMGGDRNQPQHF
V gene: TRBV6-5; D gene: TRBD1; clone size: -; J gene: TRBJ2-1; CDR3 DNA: TGTGCCAGCAGTTACGTGGACAGGGAGGTTCAGTTCTTC; CDR3 protein: CASSYVDREVQFF
V gene: TRBV5-6; D gene: -; clone size: -; J gene: TRBJ1-5; CDR3 DNA: TGTGCCAGCAGCTTGAGCAGCAATCAGCCCCAGCATTTT; CDR3 protein: CASSLSSNQPQHF
V gene: TRBV28; D gene: -; clone size: -; J gene: TRBJ1-2; CDR3 DNA: TGTGCCAGCAGCGGGGGACTCCCCTATGGCTACACCTTC; CDR3 protein: CASSGGLPYGYTF
V gene: TRBV4-1; D gene: -; clone size: -; J gene: TRBJ2-2; CDR3 DNA: TGCGCCAGCAGACGCACTCAGGGGTCGAGCACCGGGGAGCTGTTTTTT; CDR3 protein: CASRRTQGSSTGELFF
V gene: TRBV5-4; D gene: -; clone size: -; J gene: TRBJ2-1; CDR3 DNA: TGTGCCAGCAGCTCGGACAATGAGCAGTTCTTC; CDR3 protein: CASSSDNEQFF
V gene: TRBV28; D gene: -; clone size: -; J gene: TRBJ1-1; CDR3 DNA: TGTGCCAGCAGTTCTGGTGGTCCGCCGAACACTGAAGCTTTCTTT; CDR3 protein: CASSSGGPPNTEAFF
V gene: TRBV11-3; D gene: -; clone size: -; J gene: TRBJ1-1; CDR3 DNA: TGTGCCAGCAGCTTAAACATTTTCACTGAAGCTTTCTTT; CDR3 protein: CASSLNIFTEAFF
V gene: TRBV5-1; D gene: -; clone size: -; J gene: TRBJ2-5; CDR3 DNA: TGCGCCAGCAGCTTAACGTTGGACCCGACGAGGGAGACCCAGTACTTC; CDR3 protein: CASSLTLDPTRETQYF
V gene: TRBV10-3; D gene: -; clone size: -; J gene: TRBJ2-1; CDR3 DNA: TGTGCCATCAGTTCGGCGGGGACGGACAATGAGCAGTTCTTC; CDR3 protein: CAISSAGTDNEQFF
V gene: TRBV25-1; D gene: TRBD1; clone size: -; J gene: TRBJ1-4; CDR3 DNA: TGTGCCAGCAGTGAATATCGGACAGGGGGCTTTGAAAAACTGTTTTTT; CDR3 protein: CASSEYRTGGFEKLFF
V gene: TRBV7-3; D gene: -; clone size: -; J gene: TRBJ2-3; CDR3 DNA: TGTGCCAGCAGCTCAAGTAGGGGGTCAGATACGCAGTATTTT; CDR3 protein: CASSSSRGSDTQYF
V gene: TRBV15; D gene: TRBD1; clone size: -; J gene: TRBJ2-7; CDR3 DNA: TGTGCCACCAGCAGAGACAGGGGGCCCTGGGAGCAGTACTTC; CDR3 protein: CATSRDRGPWEQYF
V gene: TRBV27; D gene: -; clone size: -; J gene: TRBJ1-2; CDR3 DNA: TGTGCCAGCAGTTTGTCCCCCTGGGCCTCTTATGGCTACACCTTC; CDR3 protein: CASSLSPWASYGYTF
V gene: TRBV9; D gene: -; clone size: -; J gene: TRBJ1-2; CDR3 DNA: TGTGCCAGCAGCGTAGATCCCAGGGGAGGCTACACCTTC; CDR3 protein: CASSVDPRGGYTF
V gene: TRBV5-1; D gene: TRBD1; clone size: -; J gene: TRBJ1-2; CDR3 DNA: TGCGCCAGCAGTTCCAACCCGGGACAGAACTATGGCTACACCTTC; CDR3 protein: CASSSNPGQNYGYTF
V gene: TRBV6-1; D gene: -; clone size: -; J gene: TRBJ2-7; CDR3 DNA: TGTGCCAGCAGTGTCACAGGCATGACCTACGAGCAGTACTTC; CDR3 protein: CASSVTGMTYEQYF
V gene: TRBV4-3; D gene: -; clone size: once; J gene: TRBJ2-1; CDR3 DNA: TGCGCCAGCACGAAGGGCGGGCCGGCAGATGGGAATGAGCAGTTCTTC; CDR3 protein: CASTKGGPADGNEQFF
V gene: TRBV9; D gene: TRBD1; clone size: once; J gene: TRBJ2-2; CDR3 DNA: TGTGCCAGCAGCGCCCGACAGGGGGCGAGCGGGGAGCTGTTTTTT; CDR3 protein: CASSARQGASGELFF
V gene: TRBV5-6; D gene: -; clone size: -; J gene: TRBJ2-2; CDR3 DNA: TGTGCCAGCAGCCGGGTCGCCGGGGAGCTGTTTTTT; CDR3 protein: CASSRVAGELFF
V gene: TRBV18; D gene: -; clone size: -; J gene: TRBJ2-1; CDR3 DNA: TGTGCCAGCTCACCAGAGGCAGGGAGCTACAATGAGCAGTTCTTC; CDR3 protein: CASSPEAGSYNEQFF
V gene: TRBV7-9; D gene: -; clone size: -; J gene: TRBJ2-5; CDR3 DNA: TGTGCCAGCAGCTCGACCGGACAAGTCCAAGAGACCCAGTACTTC; CDR3 protein: CASSSTGQVQETQYF
V gene: TRBV27; D gene: -; clone size: -; J gene: TRBJ1-5; CDR3 DNA: TGTGCCAGCAGGGGCACAGGGAATCAGCCCCAGCATTTT; CDR3 protein: CASRGTGNQPQHF
V gene: TRBV19; D gene: TRBD2; clone size: -; J gene: TRBJ2-5; CDR3 DNA: TGTGCCAGTAAGGGACTAGCGGGGACTGAGACCCAGTACTTC; CDR3 protein: CASKGLAGTETQYF
V gene: TRBV7-2; D gene: TRBD1; clone size: -; J gene: TRBJ1-2; CDR3 DNA: TGTGCCAGCAGCTTCGGACAGGGGGAAGGCTACACCTTC; CDR3 protein: CASSFGQGEGYTF
V gene: TRBV6-1; D gene: TRBD1; clone size: -; J gene: TRBJ1-2; CDR3 DNA: TGTGCCAGCAGTGAAGAAGGGACAGCTAACTATGGCTACACCTTC; CDR3 protein: CASSEEGTANYGYTF
V gene: TRBV7-9; D gene: -; clone size: -; J gene: TRBJ2-1; CDR3 DNA: TGTGCCAGCAGCCTCCACAGGACCTTCAATGAGCAGTTCTTC; CDR3 protein: CASSLHRTFNEQFF